A single sample is the source of the 17 T cell receptor beta chains below, sequenced in a study of Ad26.COV2.S vaccination and SARS-CoV-2 variants. Treatment of the sample: 19 received Ad26.COV2.S at low or high dose, single or two shots; about five received placebo; per-sample allocation not given. Day 63 following the first vaccine or placebo injection was when the samples were taken. Here immunoSEQ multiplex PCR was the method, and the copy in TCRdb shows in-frame clones only, minus some. The sample has approximately 340,000 clones, roughly 85% seen once; the top ten hold roughly 3.3%. The sequenced sample was peripheral blood, obtained in a trial of Ad26.COV2.S vaccine versus placebo. Source of these receptors: a person between 18 and 65 years old who received the Ad26.COV2.S COVID-19 vaccine or a placebo.

This clone was seen only once. The chain couples TRBV18 to TRBJ1-5, with TRBD1 as a possible D gene (5 bases). The CDR3 extends over 14 amino acids. Germline values: CDR1 KGHSH, CDR2 LQKENI. Trimming left V 3 bases short and J 4 bases short, with 10 bases between. As DNA, the CDR3 is TGTGCCAGCTCACCGTCGGGGGGTAATCAGCCCCAGCATTTT. Its translation: CASSPSGGNQPQHF.

CDR3 sequence: CASRPGHGSTGELFF. The CDR3 DNA reads TGTGCCAGTAGGCCGGGACATGGGTCCACCGGGGAGCTGTTTTTT. The chain combines TRBV19 with TRBJ2-2, with TRBD1 as a possible D gene (6 bases). The germline CDR1 and CDR2 sequences are LNHDA and SQIVND (reference sequence). Trimming pared 6 bases from V and 4 bases from J, leaving 15 bases between. This CDR3 is 15 amino acids long.

This clone was recorded a few times. This CDR3 is CASSYGGSGMKTDTQYF. The CDR3, as DNA: TGTGCCAGCAGTTACGGTGGTAGCGGGATGAAAACAGATACGCAGTATTTT. The chain uses TRBV6-2 or TRBV6-3 and TRBJ2-3, with TRBD2 matching 8 bases. After removal of 2 bases from V and 3 bases from J, the junction contained 10 bases not matched to a gene. There are 17 residues in the CDR3. CDR1 is MNHEY, CDR2 SVGEGT, per germline.

The rearrangement links TRBV14 to TRBJ2-1; TRBD1 agrees at 8 bases. V lost 4 bases to trimming and J lost 14 bases; unmatched junction nucleotides: 4. Germline CDR1 is SGHDN and CDR2 is FVKESK. CDR3 size: 11 residues. CDR3: CASSPGGVKFF. As DNA, the CDR3 is TGTGCCAGCAGCCCAGGGGGCGTTAAGTTCTTC.

The CDR3 reads CASAPGLATSTDTQYF. The CDR3 DNA sequence: TGTGCCAGCGCCCCCGGACTAGCAACTAGCACAGATACGCAGTATTTT. The V gene is TRBV11-3, the J gene TRBJ2-3; 8 nucleotides match TRBD2. Germline loops: CDR1 SGHNT, CDR2 YENEEA. The CDR3 contains 16 residues. J was trimmed by 0 bases and V by 8 bases; bases with no gene match: 10.

The sample holds many counts of this clone. CDR3 sequence: CASSSGLTYEQYF. The CDR3 DNA reads as TGTGCCAGCTCCTCGGGGCTCACCTACGAGCAGTACTTC. V usage is TRBV18 and J usage is TRBJ2-7, with D perhaps being TRBD1 or TRBD2 (5 bases each). V was cut by 6 bases and J by 2 bases, with 11 bases left in between. CDR1 is KGHSH, CDR2 LQKENI, per germline. The CDR3 consists of 13 residues.

The chain carries TRBV5-1 and TRBJ2-5; D perhaps matches TRBD2 (5 bases). CDR1 is SGHRS and CDR2 is YFSETQ in the germline V gene. V was shortened by 0 bases and J by 2 bases, with 11 bases between the two germline ends. The CDR3 is made up of 15 amino acids. CDR3 in DNA: TGCGCCAGCAGCTTGGGTTCTGCGGGTCAAGAGACCCAGTACTTC. Translating it yields CASSLGSAGQETQYF.

This chain uses TRBV19 with TRBJ1-3, with D possibly being TRBD1 (6 bases). The CDR3 has 16 amino acids. Germline values: CDR1 LNHDA, CDR2 SQIVND (reference sequence). The V gene lost 5 bases and the J gene lost 0 bases, with 14 bases spanning the gap. The CDR3 nucleotides are TGTGCCAGTAGTTCGAACACCAGGGGCTCTGGAAACACCATATATTTT. This sequence encodes CASSSNTRGSGNTIYF.

The chain combines TRBV18 with TRBJ2-3; 13 nucleotides agree with TRBD2. This CDR3 region has 16 residues. V dropped 3 bases and J dropped 6; count of bases not matched to a gene: 6. CDR1 and CDR2 from the germline V gene are KGHSH and LQKENI. CDR3 amino acids: CASSPATSGGRDTQYF. In nucleotides, the CDR3 is TGTGCCAGCTCACCTGCGACTAGCGGGGGGCGGGATACGCAGTATTTT.

The rearrangement uses TRBV14 and TRBJ2-3; tentative D call: TRBD1 (5 bases). The CDR3 loop spans 13 amino acids. V lost 5 bases and J 6 bases, leaving 12 bases between the germline ends. Per germline, CDR1 SGHDN and CDR2 FVKESK. The CDR3 spells CASSLGVTDTQYF. The CDR3 coding sequence is TGTGCCAGCAGCTTAGGGGTAACTGATACGCAGTATTTT.

The chain joins TRBV21-1 to TRBJ2-7; the DNA was not used to check the table's D call, TRBD2. TRBV21-1 is marked as a pseudogene. The CDR3 totals 13 residues. CDR3 protein: CASSKRGGDEQYF. In DNA, the CDR3 is TGTGCCAGCAGCAAACGGGGCGGGGACGAGCAGTACTTC.

The chain has TRBV30 and TRBJ2-1, with TRBD2 matching over 9 bases. In germline, CDR1 is GTSNPN, CDR2 SVGIG (reference sequence). The junction had 10 bases not matched to a gene; V was cut back by 0 bases and J by 7 bases. The CDR3 runs 16 residues. The CDR3 DNA is TGTGCCTGGAGTGTCGGTCTAGCGGGAAATTGGAATGAGCAGTTCTTC. This encodes CAWSVGLAGNWNEQFF.

This clone was detected many times. CDR3 region: CASSEARGPEQYF. Here the CDR3 DNA reads TGTGCCAGCAGTGAAGCCCGGGGCCCTGAGCAGTATTTT. The rearrangement joins TRBV2 to TRBJ2-3; D may match TRBD1 or TRBD2 (5 bases each). This CDR3 region has 13 residues. CDR1 and CDR2 (germline): SNHLY, FYNNEI. Trimming stripped 0 bases from V and 11 bases from J, with 12 bases between. The variable domain in full, completed from reference TRBV2 and TRBJ2-3, reads EPEVTQTPSHQVTQMGQEVILRCVPISNHLYFYWYRQILGQKVEFLVSFYNNEISEKSEIFDDQFSVERPDGSNFTLKIRSTKLEDSAMYFCASSEARGPEQYFGPGTRLTVL.

This chain links TRBV7-7 with TRBJ2-3; no clear D. The length of the CDR3 is 13 residues. V was pared by 4 bases and J by 3 bases, with 8 bases between. Germline CDR1 reads SSHAT; CDR2 reads FNYEAQ (reference sequence). This CDR3 is CASSSANTDTQYF. CDR3 nucleotide sequence: TGTGCCAGCAGCTCCGCGAATACAGATACGCAGTATTTT.

The chain joins TRBV4-1 to TRBJ2-7, with 9 bases matching TRBD1. The junction had 12 bases not matched to a gene; V was cut back by 4 bases and J by 5 bases. The CDR3 length is 16 residues. Per the germline V gene, CDR1 is MGHRA and CDR2 is YSYEKL. In DNA, the CDR3 is TGCGCCAGCAGCCTGGGACAGGGCAACGGGCTTGACGAGCAGTACTTC. It yields the protein CASSLGQGNGLDEQYF.

The rearrangement links TRBV4-3 to TRBJ2-7; maybe TRBD2 (5 bases). The CDR3 extends over 13 amino acids. Trimming took off 5 bases at V and 6 bases at J, with 14 bases between the two ends. The germline V gene has CDR1 LGHNA and CDR2 YSLEER. CDR3 DNA sequence: TGCGCCAGCAGCTACGGACTGGGCACCGAGCAGTACTTC. Its translation is CASSYGLGTEQYF.

The chain combines TRBV3-1 (or the pseudogene TRBV3-2) with TRBJ2-2; the match to TRBD2 covers 8 bases. The CDR3 consists of 14 residues. Trimming took 7 bases from V and 1 from J; bases not matched to a gene: 2. CDR1 LGHDT and CDR2 YNNKEL come from the germline V gene (reference sequence). CDR3 coding DNA: TGTGCCAGCACGGGGGGGAAGAACACCGGGGAGCTGTTTTTT. This gives the protein CASTGGKNTGELFF.